This T cell receptor (beta chain) was obtained from a study of regulatory T cells in long-lasting Graves disease. Germline assignment: CDR1 KGHSH and CDR2 LQKENI. The CDR3 is 15 residues long. V was trimmed by 2 bases and J by 6 bases, leaving 11 bases between them. HTBI primers from iRepertoire and Arm-PCR of CDR3 regions yielded the TCR beta libraries. TCRdb reprocessed the multiplex PCR reads via MiXCR and lists one record per CDR3 protein. The sample consists of 350,000 to 400,000 distinct CDR3 sequences, 15% to 20% of them appearing once. Time point reported: newly diagnosed GD, antithyroid drugs for less than 3 months. RNA extracted from PBMCs served as the sequencing template. The same data also contributed to another study, on T cells in Graves' hyperthyroidism and ophthalmopathy.

The sequenced sample was peripheral blood mononuclear cells (PBMCs), obtained at new diagnosis, from a patient treated with antithyroid drugs. The V and J genes are TRBV18 and TRBJ1-6; D may be TRBD1 (6 bases). This clonotype was sampled from a woman aged 18-29 years with Graves disease. The CDR3 is CASSPNRQVNSPLHF. In DNA, the CDR3 is TGTGCCAGCTCACCAAACCGACAGGTTAATTCACCCCTCCACTTT.